These 6 T cell receptor beta chains were sequenced from one sample in a study of blood T cell repertoires in COVID-19. The method was immunoSEQ multiplex PCR; TCRdb's version includes in-frame clones alone and lacks a portion of them. The sample consists of 43,000 or so clones, roughly 86% of them appearing once. The sequenced sample consisted of peripheral blood. These receptors all stem from a man aged 55 to 69 with active or convalescent COVID-19.

This clone was observed a single time. This chain connects TRBV7-9 to TRBJ1-1; the D is unclear. The CDR3 spans 12 residues. The V gene's germline CDR1 is SEHNR and CDR2 FQNEAQ (reference sequence). V lost 3 bases and J 5 bases, leaving 7 bases between the germline ends. CDR3: CASSFLRTEAFF. The DNA of the CDR3 is TGTGCCAGCAGCTTTCTGCGGACTGAAGCTTTCTTT.

The chain couples TRBV27 to TRBJ1-2, with D perhaps TRBD1 (6 bases). The CDR3 runs to 13 residues. V was clipped by 6 bases and J by 7 bases, with 15 bases between them. Germline-derived CDR1 and CDR2 are MNHEY and SMNVEV (reference sequence). CDR3 sequence: CASRYTGRGGYTF. CDR3 bases: TGTGCCAGCAGGTACACAGGGCGAGGTGGCTACACCTTC.

The chain recombines TRBV6-5 with TRBJ1-4; D might be TRBD1 (6 bases). The CDR3 has 15 residues. The germline CDR1 and CDR2 sequences are MNHEY and SVGAGI. With 6 bases removed from V and 8 bases from J, the gap between germline ends came to 19 bases. CDR3 residues: CASSPVGGHVEKLFF. The CDR3 bases are TGTGCCAGCAGCCCCGTGGGGGGGCATGTAGAAAAACTGTTTTTT.

In its sample, this clone was seen once. The chain carries TRBV24-1 and TRBJ1-1, with TRBD1 matching 8 bases. The germline CDR1 and CDR2 sequences are KGHDR and SFDVKD. J lost 5 bases, V lost 5 bases, and 6 bases had no gene match. The CDR3 runs to 14 residues. The CDR3 DNA follows: TGTGCCACCAGTGGAAACAGGGGGGGGACTGAAGCTTTCTTT. Translation gives CATSGNRGGTEAFF.

The V gene is TRBV27, the J gene TRBJ2-7; 10 positions agree with TRBD1. Germline V gene lookup returns CDR1 MNHEY and CDR2 SMNVEV (reference sequence). The V gene end was trimmed by 4 bases and the J gene end by 5 bases; junction bases not matched to a gene: 20. The length of the CDR3 is 19 residues. CDR3 DNA sequence: TGTGCCAGCAGTTCGACTTATATCCGGGACAGGGGATTCGGCCACGAGCAGTACTTC. It codes for CASSSTYIRDRGFGHEQYF.

V usage is TRBV4-1 and J usage is TRBJ1-2; D perhaps matches TRBD1 (5 bases). The CDR3 runs to 15 residues. Germline V gives CDR1 MGHRA, CDR2 YSYEKL. V lost 1 base, J lost 6 bases, and 15 bases lay in between. The CDR3 spells CASSQVGAGSHGYTF. CDR3 sequence (DNA): TGCGCCAGCAGCCAAGTAGGGGCAGGGTCCCATGGCTACACCTTC.